A single sample is the source of the 26 T cell receptor beta chains below, sequenced in a study of blood T cell repertoires in COVID-19. Here immunoSEQ multiplex PCR was the method, and the copy in TCRdb shows in-frame clones only, minus some. The sample includes around 280,000 clones, 85% to 90% seen only once; the top ten take around 1.7%. Specimen: PBMCs or T cells enriched from blood (not recorded which). The receptors derive from a woman aged 18 to 35 with acute COVID-19.

The J gene is TRBJ2-7, the V gene TRBV15; D perhaps matches TRBD2 (6 bases). The germline V and J ends were trimmed by 0 bases and 3 bases, with 18 bases remaining between them. The CDR3 has 17 residues. Germline-derived CDR1 and CDR2 are LNHNV and YYDKDF (reference sequence). The CDR3 region has the DNA TGTGCCACCAGCAGAGATGAGGCACGGCAGGGACTCTACGAGCAGTACTTC. Translation: CATSRDEARQGLYEQYF.

The chain employs TRBV25-1 and TRBJ1-1; D is perhaps TRBD1 (5 bases). The CDR3 has 12 residues. The V gene lost 3 bases and the J gene lost 11 bases, with 13 bases spanning the gap. The germline CDR1 and CDR2 sequences are MGHDK and SYGVNS. Here the CDR3 DNA reads TGTGCCAGCAGTGACCTCTACAGGTGGGCTTTCTTT. It encodes CASSDLYRWAFF.

The chain is built from TRBV30 and TRBJ2-3; 9 positions agree with TRBD2. CDR3 length: 17 amino acids. V lost 0 bases and J lost 5; bases outside the gene matches: 12. The germline CDR1 and CDR2 sequences are GTSNPN and SVGIG (reference sequence). This CDR3 reads CAWSVLGTSGWKDTQYF. For the CDR3, the DNA is TGTGCCTGGAGTGTACTTGGAACTAGCGGGTGGAAAGATACGCAGTATTTT.

CDR3 sequence reads: CASSGGTGSSGANVLTF. CDR3 bases: TGCGCCAGCAGCGGGGGGACAGGAAGCTCTGGGGCCAACGTCCTGACTTTC. The gene calls are TRBV5-1 and TRBJ2-6; 8 nucleotides agree with TRBD1. V trimming: 4 bases; J trimming: 0 bases; junction bases outside the gene matches: 6. The CDR3 has 17 amino acids. Germline V gene lookup returns CDR1 SGHRS and CDR2 YFSETQ.

CDR3 sequence: CASSTGIQETQYF. The CDR3 DNA is TGCGCCAGCAGCACGGGGATCCAAGAGACCCAGTACTTC. This chain joins TRBV5-1 and TRBJ2-5; the D gene is possibly TRBD2 (5 bases). The germline V gene has CDR1 SGHRS and CDR2 YFSETQ. Trimming pared 4 bases from V and 1 base from J, leaving 8 bases between. There are 13 residues in the CDR3. Looking up the rest from reference TRBV5-1 and TRBJ2-5 gives the full variable domain: KAGVTQTPRYLIKTRGQQVTLSCSPISGHRSVSWYQQTPGQGLQFLFEYFSETQRNKGNFPGRFSGRQFSNSRSEMNVSTLELGDSALYLCASSTGIQETQYFGPGTRLLVL.

The chain is built from TRBV6-2 or TRBV6-3 and TRBJ1-5; TRBD1 might be the D (6 bases). Germline values: CDR1 MNHEY, CDR2 SVGEGT. The CDR3 runs to 15 residues. Trimming stripped 0 bases from V and 1 base from J, with 7 bases between. This CDR3 reads CASSYSTGSNQPQHF. The CDR3, as DNA: TGTGCCAGCAGTTACTCGACAGGCAGCAATCAGCCCCAGCATTTT.

This clone was observed once. The rearrangement uses TRBV9 and TRBJ2-2; a possible D gene is TRBD2 (5 bases). Trimming cost V 0 bases and J 6 bases, with 6 bases left between them. The CDR3 spans 13 residues. Germline V gene lookup returns CDR1 SGDLS and CDR2 YYNGEE. In nucleotides, the CDR3 is TGTGCCAGCAGCGTAGCGGGGTCCGGGGAGCTGTTTTTT. Protein: CASSVAGSGELFF.

The J gene is TRBJ1-2, the V gene TRBV19; TRBD1 is a possible D gene (5 bases). V was trimmed by 3 bases and J by 2 bases, leaving 16 bases between them. This CDR3 comprises 16 residues. Germline CDR1 and CDR2: LNHDA and SQIVND (reference sequence). The CDR3 protein is CASSMGGAGKNYGYTF. Here the CDR3 DNA reads TGTGCCAGTAGTATGGGGGGTGCGGGGAAGAACTATGGCTACACCTTC. Full variable domain (rest looked up from reference TRBV19 and TRBJ1-2): DGGITQSPKYLFRKEGQNVTLSCEQNLNHDAMYWYRQDPGQGLRLIYYSQIVNDFQKGDIAEGYSVSREKKESFPLTVTSAQKNPTAFYLCASSMGGAGKNYGYTFGSGTRLTVV.

A note on this clone: One end of the junction does not line up with germline, which may come from a read error. The chain couples TRBV14 to TRBJ2-3, with a tentative D call TRBD1 (5 bases). The germline gives CDR1 SGHDN, CDR2 FVKESK. This CDR3 comprises 17 residues. CDR3 bases: TGTGCCAGCAGCCAAGACCCCGACAGAGGTAGCACAGATATGCAGTATTTT. Its protein product is CASSQDPDRGSTDMQYF.

Comments on this clone: Other DNA sequences in the sample encode the same CDR3. This chain connects TRBV18 to TRBJ2-2; a possible D gene is TRBD1 (6 bases). The CDR3 is 16 amino acids. V was cut by 3 bases and J by 1 base, with 12 bases left in between. Germline CDR1 is KGHSH and CDR2 is LQKENI. The CDR3 spells CASSPPQGRNTGELFF. The CDR3, as DNA: TGTGCCAGCTCACCCCCGCAGGGGCGGAACACCGGGGAGCTGTTTTTT. Variable domain in full (rest from reference TRBV18 and TRBJ2-2): NAGVMQNPRHLVRRRGQEARLRCSPMKGHSHVYWYRQLPEEGLKFMVYLQKENIIDESGMPKERFSAEFPKEGPSILRIQQVVRGDSAAYFCASSPPQGRNTGELFFGEGSRLTVL.

The chain has TRBV9 and TRBJ2-2, with TRBD2 matching 14 bases. Germline V gene lookup returns CDR1 SGDLS and CDR2 YYNGEE. Losses at the gene ends were 3 bases for V and 6 bases for J; bases not matched to a gene: 4. The CDR3 length is 16 residues. The CDR3 DNA sequence: TGTGCCAGCAGCGCCGGGACTAGCGGGAGAGCCGGGGAGCTGTTTTTT. Protein product: CASSAGTSGRAGELFF.

V is TRBV5-1 and J is TRBJ1-1; the D gene is possibly TRBD1 (5 bases). The CDR3 length is 15 residues. Trimming removed 0 bases at V and 1 base at J, with 10 bases between. Germline-derived CDR1 and CDR2 are SGHRS and YFSETQ. CDR3 sequence: CASSLVGGTNTEAFF. CDR3 nucleotides: TGCGCCAGCAGCTTGGTGGGGGGGACGAACACTGAAGCTTTCTTT.

This clone occurred once. This chain uses TRBV5-8 with TRBJ2-1; maybe TRBD2 (6 bases). The CDR3 is made up of 18 amino acids. Trimming took off 4 bases at V and 4 bases at J, with 24 bases between the two ends. CDR1 SGHTS and CDR2 YDEGEE come from the germline V gene. CDR3 sequence reads: CASSLLLLSGQTYNEQFF. CDR3 bases: TGTGCCAGCAGCCTACTACTCCTTAGCGGACAAACTTACAATGAGCAGTTCTTC.

This chain uses TRBV28 with TRBJ2-3; TRBD1 aligns across 9 bases. Per the germline V gene, CDR1 is MDHEN and CDR2 is SYDVKM. V lost 5 bases, J lost 4 bases, and 10 bases stayed unmatched. The CDR3 has 16 residues. CDR3: CASSLAGTGKADTQYF. The CDR3 DNA sequence: TGTGCCAGCAGTCTGGCCGGGACAGGGAAGGCAGATACGCAGTATTTT.

The J gene is TRBJ2-7, the V gene TRBV7-6; a weak D match, TRBD1 (5 bases). This CDR3 is built from 17 residues. CDR1 and CDR2 (germline): SGHVS, FNYEAQ. V was clipped by 5 bases and J by 4 bases, with 24 bases between them. This CDR3 reads CASSRAPGPPGNYEQYF. DNA of the CDR3: TGTGCCAGCAGCCGAGCCCCCGGCCCGCCAGGGAATTACGAGCAGTACTTC.

This chain uses TRBV6-5 with TRBJ2-7; TRBD1 matches at 11 bases. The V and J ends lost 1 base and 4 bases, in that order; junction bases with no gene match: 3. This CDR3 spans 15 amino acids. The V gene's germline CDR1 is MNHEY and CDR2 SVGAGI. In DNA form, the CDR3 reads TGTGCCAGCAGTTACTACGGGACAGGGGGGTACGAGCAGTACTTC. Its translation is CASSYYGTGGYEQYF.

The rearrangement links TRBV28 to TRBJ2-7; TRBD1 might be the D (6 bases). Trimming removed 2 bases at V and 4 bases at J, with 12 bases between. Germline loops: CDR1 MDHEN, CDR2 SYDVKM. This CDR3 is built from 14 residues. CDR3 loop: CASSLNRVRYEQYF. The CDR3 region has the DNA TGTGCCAGCAGTTTAAACAGGGTGCGATACGAGCAGTACTTC.

In this sample, this clone turned up once. The V gene is TRBV27, the J gene TRBJ1-1; TRBD1 matches 8 bases. The V segment lost 0 bases and the J segment 7 bases; nucleotides outside the gene matches: 10. From germline, CDR1 is MNHEY and CDR2 SMNVEV (reference sequence). CDR3 size: 16 residues. CDR3 amino acids: CASSLSSYGGQGEAFF. CDR3 nucleotide sequence: TGTGCCAGCAGTTTATCGTCCTATGGCGGACAGGGTGAAGCTTTCTTT.

V and J are TRBV7-8 and TRBJ2-2; TRBD2 agrees at 8 bases. V lost 2 bases to trimming and J lost 8 bases; unmatched junction nucleotides: 7. The CDR3 is 15 residues long. The germline CDR1 and CDR2 sequences are SGHVS and FQNEAQ. The CDR3 DNA reads TGTGCCAGCAGCTTAACGTTAGCGGGATTGGGGGAGCTGTTTTTT. Encoded protein: CASSLTLAGLGELFF.

The chain uses TRBV7-2 and TRBJ2-1; 7 bases map to TRBD2. Germline V CDR1 and CDR2: SGHTA, FQGNSA. This CDR3 has 19 amino acids. Trimming removed 1 base from V and 0 bases from J; junction bases left unmatched: 12. CDR3 loop: CASSLVKWAGAPSYNEQFF. Here the CDR3 DNA reads TGTGCCAGCAGCTTAGTGAAGTGGGCGGGAGCCCCCTCCTACAATGAGCAGTTCTTC.

The chain couples TRBV19 to TRBJ2-5; 10 bases line up with TRBD1. The CDR3 extends over 15 amino acids. V trimming: 1 base; J trimming: 4 bases; junction bases outside the gene matches: 3. The germline gives CDR1 LNHDA, CDR2 SQIVND (reference sequence). The CDR3 DNA reads as TGTGCCAGTAGTATAGCGGGACAGGGGTTAGAGACCCAGTACTTC. It is translated as CASSIAGQGLETQYF.

The chain combines TRBV9 with TRBJ2-7; a weak D match, TRBD1 (7 bases). Germline V lookup: CDR1 SGDLS, CDR2 YYNGEE. The CDR3 contains 14 residues. Trimming took 3 bases from V and 2 from J, leaving 12 bases between them. CDR3 region: CASSGGGTAYEQYF. For the CDR3, the DNA is TGTGCCAGCAGCGGAGGGGGGACAGCCTACGAGCAGTACTTC. The complete variable domain, with remaining parts taken from reference TRBV9 and TRBJ2-7, reads DSGVTQTPKHLITATGQRVTLRCSPRSGDLSVYWYQQSLDQGLQFLIQYYNGEERAKGNILERFSAQQFPDLHSELNLSSLELGDSALYFCASSGGGTAYEQYFGPGTRLTVT.

The chain recombines TRBV25-1 with TRBJ2-1, with D tentatively TRBD1 (5 bases). V was cut by 1 base and J by 4 bases, with 8 bases left in between. The germline gives CDR1 MGHDK, CDR2 SYGVNS. The CDR3 length is 14 residues. The CDR3 spells CASSESTGYNEQFF. In nucleotides, the CDR3 is TGTGCCAGCAGTGAATCCACAGGATACAATGAGCAGTTCTTC.

The rearrangement uses TRBV15 and TRBJ2-7; 13 bases agree with TRBD2. V was pared by 3 bases and J by 7 bases, with 6 bases of the junction left unmatched. This CDR3 spans 15 amino acids. Germline V gene sequence: CDR1 LNHNV, CDR2 YYDKDF (reference sequence). Here the CDR3 reads CATSSTSGRALEQYF. Written as DNA, the CDR3 is TGTGCCACCAGCAGTACTAGCGGGAGGGCCCTAGAGCAGTACTTC.

The CDR3 DNA reads as TGCAGCGTTGAGTTGTCCGGGGAGAACAATGAGCAGTTCTTC. This sequence encodes CSVELSGENNEQFF. The chain uses TRBV29-1 and TRBJ2-1, with D tentatively TRBD2 (5 bases). CDR1 is SQVTM, CDR2 ANQGSEA, per germline. The CDR3 runs to 14 residues. With 3 bases removed from V and 5 bases from J, the gap between germline ends came to 14 bases.

The rearrangement links TRBV12-3 or TRBV12-4 to TRBJ2-7; D is unresolved. This CDR3 is built from 13 residues. Trimming removed 8 bases from V and 4 bases from J, with 15 bases in between. CDR3 DNA sequence: TGTGCCAGCGCTCAGGCAGCCGTTTACGAGCAGTACTTC. This sequence encodes CASAQAAVYEQYF.